This TCR beta chain was identified during a study of control samples from healthy donors and cancer patients. Trimming left V 1 base short and J 2 bases short, with 11 bases between. Germline loops: CDR1 LNHNV, CDR2 YYDKDF (reference sequence). The CDR3 length is 15 residues. The method was immunoSEQ multiplex PCR; TCRdb's version includes in-frame clones alone and lacks a portion of them. The sample records 100,000 to 150,000 clones, roughly 90% being singletons. The clonotype originates from a woman in her forties or fifties in good health. The specimen was blood. The chain uses TRBV15 and TRBJ1-2; maybe TRBD1 (6 bases). The CDR3 DNA sequence: TGTGCCACCAGCAGAGGGGGGACACCCAACTATGGCTACACCTTC. Its protein is CATSRGGTPNYGYTF. The entire variable domain, with the rest obtained from reference TRBV15 and TRBJ1-2, is as follows: DAMVIQNPRYQVTQFGKPVTLSCSQTLNHNVMYWYQQKSSQAPKLLFHYYDKDFNNEADTPDNFQSRRPNTSFCFLDIRSPGLGDTAMYLCATSRGGTPNYGYTFGSGTRLTVV.